The rows below give T cell receptor beta chains drawn from one sample of a study of PD-L1 blockade in urothelial cancer. The repertoire was sequenced with immunoSEQ multiplex PCR; TCRdb's copy has only in-frame clones and lacks some. Here the sample spans some 80,000 clones, approximately 86% being singletons. Source: PBMCs, taken around atezolizumab (anti-PD-L1) treatment. Receptors were obtained from a woman between 65 and 79 years old with urothelial cancer. The CDR3 runs from the conserved cysteine through the conserved F or W. The D gene is left open where the match is weak. The size entry is marked missing in some rows and otherwise reads once, few, many or a size class.

J: TRBJ2-7
V: TRBV9
D: TRBD1
size: -
CDR3: CASSVGQGAYYEQYF
DNA: TGTGCCAGCAGCGTAGGACAGGGGGCTTACTACGAGCAGTACTTC

J: TRBJ2-3
V: TRBV5-1
D: -
size: -
CDR3: CASSLTPAATDTQYF
DNA: TGCGCCAGCAGCTTGACCCCAGCGGCCACAGATACGCAGTATTTT

J: TRBJ1-1
V: TRBV30
D: -
size: -
CDR3: CAWSVRVLTEAFF
DNA: TGTGCCTGGAGTGTCAGGGTGTTGACTGAAGCTTTCTTT

J: TRBJ2-2
V: TRBV19
D: TRBD2
size: -
CDR3: CASSIRAGVPGELFF
DNA: TGTGCCAGTAGTATCCGAGCGGGAGTGCCCGGGGAGCTGTTTTTT

J: TRBJ2-1
V: TRBV12-1
D: -
size: -
CDR3: CASSPWFSSGSDNEQFF
DNA: TGTGCCAGCAGCCCTTGGTTCTCTAGCGGGAGCGACAATGAGCAGTTCTTC

J: TRBJ2-2
V: TRBV7-2
D: TRBD1
size: few
CDR3: CASSSLDRGRAGELFF
DNA: TGTGCCAGCAGCTCCCTGGACAGGGGGCGCGCCGGGGAGCTGTTTTTT

J: TRBJ2-5
V: TRBV9
D: TRBD2
size: -
CDR3: CASSVAGGVETQYF
DNA: TGTGCCAGCAGCGTAGCGGGGGGGGTGGAGACCCAGTACTTC

J: TRBJ2-3
V: TRBV6-1
D: -
size: -
CDR3: CASSEALYRSTSTDTQYF
DNA: TGTGCCAGCAGTGAAGCGCTTTATCGGTCGACAAGCACAGATACGCAGTATTTT

J: TRBJ2-2
V: TRBV21-1
D: -
size: -
CDR3: CASSKEGGFLFF
DNA: TGTGCCAGCAGCAAAGAGGGAGGGTTTCTGTTTTTT

J: TRBJ2-7
V: TRBV10-1
D: -
size: few
CDR3: CASSETPEDEQYF
DNA: TGCGCCAGCAGTGAGACACCCGAGGACGAGCAGTACTTC

J: TRBJ1-6
V: TRBV7-2
D: TRBD1
size: once
CDR3: CASSLGTGFTGSYNSPLHF
DNA: TGTGCCAGCAGCTTAGGGACAGGGTTCACCGGCTCCTATAATTCACCCCTCCACTTT

J: TRBJ1-2
V: TRBV27
D: -
size: -
CDR3: CASSLGQNYGYTF
DNA: TGTGCCAGCAGTTTAGGGCAGAACTATGGCTACACCTTC

J: TRBJ2-3
V: TRBV6-1
D: TRBD1
size: -
CDR3: CASRRQGAADTQYF
DNA: TGTGCCAGCAGGCGACAGGGGGCCGCAGATACGCAGTATTTT

J: TRBJ2-2
V: TRBV28
D: -
size: -
CDR3: CASSTSGQGTGELFF
DNA: -

J: TRBJ2-3
V: TRBV25-1
D: TRBD2
size: -
CDR3: CASSEGVGTSGTDTQYF
DNA: TGTGCCAGCAGTGAAGGCGTTGGGACTAGCGGGACAGATACGCAGTATTTT

J: TRBJ2-1
V: TRBV4-1
D: -
size: -
CDR3: CASSSPGESSYNEQFF
DNA: TGCGCCAGCAGCTCACCCGGAGAATCCTCCTACAATGAGCAGTTCTTC